The clone carrying this T cell receptor (beta chain) has ten or more counts. Its cognate antigen is unknown. This sample was taken from a study of T-cell memory formation after mild COVID-19. In the study overall: There were largely donor-specific TCR clusters. Overall study results and limits: Chiefly within CM and EM were the contracting CD4+ clones; CD8+ ones were within EMRA. That cross-reactive memory joined was suggested by some responding clones appearing in pre-infection memory.

The CDR3 is 16 amino acids. Germline V gene lookup returns CDR1 KGHDR and CDR2 SFDVKD. The junction had 13 bases not matched to a gene; V was cut back by 12 bases and J by 4 bases. UMIs and sample barcodes were carried by the TCR alpha and TCR beta cDNA libraries that 5'RACE produced using constant-segment primers. TCRdb ran MiXCR on the 5' RACE reads and lists one entry per CDR3 protein. Here the sample spans about 360,000 distinct CDR3 sequences, over 10% being singletons. The J gene is TRBJ2-4, the V gene TRBV24-1; 11 bases fit TRBD1. Sequenced: PBMCs or a T cell subset sorted from them (not recorded which). The TCR sequence derives from a man aged 18 to 29 who had mild COVID-19 (a few samples of this study predate the infection). Cell type and time point are not known. This CDR3 reads CAGRDRGAMRKNIQYF. The CDR3 DNA is TGTGCCGGCCGGGACAGGGGGGCCATGAGGAAAAACATTCAGTACTTC.